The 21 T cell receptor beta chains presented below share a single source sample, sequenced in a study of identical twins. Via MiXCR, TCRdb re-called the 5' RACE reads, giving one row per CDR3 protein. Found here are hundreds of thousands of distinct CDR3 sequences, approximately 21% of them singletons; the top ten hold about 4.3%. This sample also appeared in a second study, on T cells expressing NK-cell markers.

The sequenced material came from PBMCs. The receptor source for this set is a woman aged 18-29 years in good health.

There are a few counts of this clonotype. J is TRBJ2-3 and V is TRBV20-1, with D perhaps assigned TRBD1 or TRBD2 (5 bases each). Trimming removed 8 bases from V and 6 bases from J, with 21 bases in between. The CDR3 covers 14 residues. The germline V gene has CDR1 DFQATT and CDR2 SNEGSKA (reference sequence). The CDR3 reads CSTPASGWGDTQYF. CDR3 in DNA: TGCAGTACCCCCGCAAGCGGCTGGGGGGATACGCAGTATTTT.

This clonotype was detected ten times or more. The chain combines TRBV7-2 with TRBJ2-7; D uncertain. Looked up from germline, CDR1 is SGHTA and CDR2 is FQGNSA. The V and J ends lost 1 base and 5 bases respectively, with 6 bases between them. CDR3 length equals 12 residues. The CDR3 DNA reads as TGTGCCAGCAGCTTAGGGAACCACGAGCAGTACTTC. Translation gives CASSLGNHEQYF.

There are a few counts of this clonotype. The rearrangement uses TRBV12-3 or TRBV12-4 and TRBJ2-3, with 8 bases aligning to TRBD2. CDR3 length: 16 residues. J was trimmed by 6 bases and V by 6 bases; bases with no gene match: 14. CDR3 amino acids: CASSPAGTSGWDTQYF. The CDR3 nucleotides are TGTGCCAGCAGCCCGGCGGGGACTAGTGGCTGGGATACGCAGTATTTT.

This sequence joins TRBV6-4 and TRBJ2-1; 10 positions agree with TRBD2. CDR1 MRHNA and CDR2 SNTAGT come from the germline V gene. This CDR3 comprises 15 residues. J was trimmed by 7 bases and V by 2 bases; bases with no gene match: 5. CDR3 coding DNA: TGTGCCAGCAGTGACCTAGCGGGAGCGGGTAATGAGCAGTTCTTC. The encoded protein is CASSDLAGAGNEQFF.

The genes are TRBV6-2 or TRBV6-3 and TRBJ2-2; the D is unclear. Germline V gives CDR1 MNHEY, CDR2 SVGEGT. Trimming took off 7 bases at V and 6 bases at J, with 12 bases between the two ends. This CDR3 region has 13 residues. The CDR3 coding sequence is TGTGCCAGCATCGCTCTACGCCCCGGGGAGCTGTTTTTT. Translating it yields CASIALRPGELFF.

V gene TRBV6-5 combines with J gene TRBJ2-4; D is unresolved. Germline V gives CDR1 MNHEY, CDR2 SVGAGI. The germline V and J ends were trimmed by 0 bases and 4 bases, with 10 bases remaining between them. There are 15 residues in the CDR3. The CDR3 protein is CASSYSPTGKNIQYF. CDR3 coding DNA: TGTGCCAGCAGTTACTCCCCGACTGGTAAAAACATTCAGTACTTC.

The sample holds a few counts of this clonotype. In DNA, the CDR3 is TGTGCCAGCAGCTTGGCCGGGATCGAGGACGAGCAGTACTTC. It specifies CASSLAGIEDEQYF. The J gene is TRBJ2-7, the V gene TRBV5-5; tentative D call: TRBD2 (5 bases). Germline values: CDR1 SGHKS, CDR2 YYEKEE (reference sequence). V lost 0 bases and J lost 5, with 12 bases in between. CDR3 size: 14 residues.

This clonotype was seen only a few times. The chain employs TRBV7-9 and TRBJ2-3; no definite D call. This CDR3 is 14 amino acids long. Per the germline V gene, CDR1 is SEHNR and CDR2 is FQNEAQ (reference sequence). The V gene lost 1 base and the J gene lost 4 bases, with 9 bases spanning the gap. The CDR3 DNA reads TGTGCCAGCAGCTTAGACACAGACCCAGATACGCAGTATTTT. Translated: CASSLDTDPDTQYF.

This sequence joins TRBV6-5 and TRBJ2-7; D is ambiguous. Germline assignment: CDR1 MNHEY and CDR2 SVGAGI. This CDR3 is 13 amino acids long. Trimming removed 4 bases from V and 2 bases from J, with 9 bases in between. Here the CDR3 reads CASSLNQAYEQYF. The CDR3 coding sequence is TGTGCCAGCAGTTTAAACCAGGCCTACGAGCAGTACTTC.

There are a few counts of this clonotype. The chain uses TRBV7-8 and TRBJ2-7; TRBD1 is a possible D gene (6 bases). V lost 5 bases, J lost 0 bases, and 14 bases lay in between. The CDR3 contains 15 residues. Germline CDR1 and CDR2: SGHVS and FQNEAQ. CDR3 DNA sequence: TGTGCCAGCAGCACCTCACAGGGTCCCTCCTACGAGCAGTACTTC. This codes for CASSTSQGPSYEQYF. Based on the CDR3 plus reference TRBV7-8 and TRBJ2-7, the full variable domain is GAGVSQSPRYKVAKRGQDVALRCDPISGHVSLFWYQQALGQGPEFLTYFQNEAQLDKSGLPSDRFFAERPEGSVSTLKIQRTQQEDSAVYLCASSTSQGPSYEQYFGPGTRLTVT.

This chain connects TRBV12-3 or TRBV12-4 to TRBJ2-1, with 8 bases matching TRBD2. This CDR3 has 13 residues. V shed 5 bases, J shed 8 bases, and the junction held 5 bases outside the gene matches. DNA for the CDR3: TGTGCCAGCAGTCGGGGGGGTGCGTATGAGCAGTTCTTC. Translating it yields CASSRGGAYEQFF.

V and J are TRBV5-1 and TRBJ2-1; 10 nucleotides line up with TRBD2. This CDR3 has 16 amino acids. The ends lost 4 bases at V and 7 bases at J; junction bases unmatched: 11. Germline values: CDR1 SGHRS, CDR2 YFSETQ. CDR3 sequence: CASSIRSGGARNEQFF. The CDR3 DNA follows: TGCGCCAGCAGCATTCGAAGCGGGGGGGCTAGAAATGAGCAGTTCTTC.

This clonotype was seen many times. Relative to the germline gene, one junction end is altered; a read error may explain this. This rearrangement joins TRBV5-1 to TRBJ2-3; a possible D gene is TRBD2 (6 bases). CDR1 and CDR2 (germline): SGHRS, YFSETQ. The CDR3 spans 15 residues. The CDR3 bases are TGTGCCAGCAGTTTGGAGGGAGGTGGGGCAGATACGCAGTATTTT. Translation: CASSLEGGGADTQYF.

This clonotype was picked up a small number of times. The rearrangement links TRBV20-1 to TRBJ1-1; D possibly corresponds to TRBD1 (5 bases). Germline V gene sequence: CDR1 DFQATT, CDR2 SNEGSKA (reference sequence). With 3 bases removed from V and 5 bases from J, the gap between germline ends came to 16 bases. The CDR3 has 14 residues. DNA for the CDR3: TGCAGTGCTAGGCTCTCCAGTGGGGGGACTGAAGCTTTCTTT. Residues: CSARLSSGGTEAFF.

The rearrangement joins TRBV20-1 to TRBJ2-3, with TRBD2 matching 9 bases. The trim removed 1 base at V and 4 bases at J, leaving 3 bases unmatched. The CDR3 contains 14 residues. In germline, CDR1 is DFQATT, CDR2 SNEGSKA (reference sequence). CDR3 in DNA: TGCAGTGCTAGAGGCGGGGGGGGCCCAGATACGCAGTATTTT. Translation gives CSARGGGGPDTQYF.

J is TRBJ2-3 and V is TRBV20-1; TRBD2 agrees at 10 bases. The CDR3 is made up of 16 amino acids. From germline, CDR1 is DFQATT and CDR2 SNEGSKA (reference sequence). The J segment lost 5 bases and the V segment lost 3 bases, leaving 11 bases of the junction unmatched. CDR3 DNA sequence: TGCAGTGCTAGGGGTGAAGCGGGGGGGCGCGGAGATACGCAGTATTTT. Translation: CSARGEAGGRGDTQYF.

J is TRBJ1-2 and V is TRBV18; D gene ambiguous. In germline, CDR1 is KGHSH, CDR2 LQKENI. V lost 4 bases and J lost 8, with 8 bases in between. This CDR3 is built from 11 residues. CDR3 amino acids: CASSREGGYTF. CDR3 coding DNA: TGTGCCAGCTCACGCGAAGGCGGCTACACCTTC. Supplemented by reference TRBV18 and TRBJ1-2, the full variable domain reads NAGVMQNPRHLVRRRGQEARLRCSPMKGHSHVYWYRQLPEEGLKFMVYLQKENIIDESGMPKERFSAEFPKEGPSILRIQQVVRGDSAAYFCASSREGGYTFGSGTRLTVV.

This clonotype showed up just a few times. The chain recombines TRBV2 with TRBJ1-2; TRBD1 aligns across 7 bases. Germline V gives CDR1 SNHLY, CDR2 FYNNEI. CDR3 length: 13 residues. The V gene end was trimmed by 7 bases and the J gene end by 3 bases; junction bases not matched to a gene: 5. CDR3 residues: CASKDRAHYGYTF. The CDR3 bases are TGTGCCAGCAAAGACAGGGCTCACTATGGCTACACCTTC.

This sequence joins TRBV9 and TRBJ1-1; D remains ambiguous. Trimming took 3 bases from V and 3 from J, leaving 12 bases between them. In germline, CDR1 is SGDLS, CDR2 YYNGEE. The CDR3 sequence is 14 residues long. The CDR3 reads CASSAHLGDTEAFF. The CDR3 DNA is TGTGCCAGCAGCGCACACCTCGGGGACACTGAAGCTTTCTTT.

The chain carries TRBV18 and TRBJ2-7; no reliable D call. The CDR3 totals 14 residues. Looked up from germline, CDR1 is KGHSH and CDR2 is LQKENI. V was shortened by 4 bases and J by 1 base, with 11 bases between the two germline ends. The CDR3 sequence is CASSLSGQSYEQYF. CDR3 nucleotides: TGTGCCAGCTCACTCTCGGGTCAGTCCTACGAGCAGTACTTC.

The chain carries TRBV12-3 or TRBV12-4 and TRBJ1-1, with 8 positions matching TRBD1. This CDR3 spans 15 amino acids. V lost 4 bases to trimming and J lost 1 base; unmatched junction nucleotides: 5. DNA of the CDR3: TGTGCCAGCAGTTCCCCAGGGGGCTGGAACACTGAAGCTTTCTTT. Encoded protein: CASSSPGGWNTEAFF.